This T cell receptor beta chain was retrieved from a study of T cell repertoires in ileal Crohn's disease. Study-level information: At surgery, 35% to 40% of patients smoked, with median disease duration about eight years. Each sample's TCRB immunosequencing used roughly 500 nanograms of biopsy DNA.

Indicated time point: inflamed ileum from the surgical specimen. Libraries were prepared by immunoSEQ multiplex PCR; TCRdb keeps only in-frame clonotypes and omits some of them. The sample carries around 15,000 clones, under 80% recorded once. This clone appeared once. The antigen is not known. Germline CDR1 WSHSY, CDR2 SAAADI. V lost 8 bases and J 1 base, leaving 11 bases between the germline ends. The CDR3 is 13 residues long. Points from the study as a whole: High-frequency clones were more common in sorted CD8 than CD4 cells.

This chain joins TRBV10-2 and TRBJ1-1; tentative D call: TRBD1 (6 bases). Sequencing was carried out using ileal tissue. This TCR came from an adult with Crohn's disease. CDR3 sequence reads: CASSGQRNTEAFF. Written as DNA, the CDR3 is TGCGCCAGCTCGGGACAACGGAACACTGAAGCTTTCTTT.